The 14 T cell receptor beta chains listed next were all sequenced from one sample in a study of T cell responses to AZD1222 COVID-19 vaccine. Method: immunoSEQ multiplex PCR; TCRdb's copy keeps in-frame clones and lacks some. The sample holds approximately 80,000 clones, approximately 85% seen once. The sample in question was peripheral blood, obtained 28 days after the second AZD1222 dose. All receptors derive from an adult who received the AZD1222 COVID-19 vaccine.

The V call is TRBV9, the J call TRBJ1-2, with a weak D call TRBD1 (5 bases). Germline values: CDR1 SGDLS, CDR2 YYNGEE. There are 15 residues in the CDR3. Trimming removed 0 bases at V and 0 bases at J, with 9 bases between. This CDR3 is CASSVEGLANYGYTF. CDR3 in DNA: TGTGCCAGCAGCGTAGAGGGGTTAGCTAACTATGGCTACACCTTC.

The chain employs TRBV10-3 and TRBJ2-3, with 7 bases fitting TRBD1. The CDR3 runs to 17 residues. Germline CDR1 and CDR2: ENHRY and SYGVKD. Trimming cost V 1 base and J 1 base; bases outside gene matches: 8. The CDR3 loop is CAISEYRGQGGTDTQYF. The CDR3 region has the DNA TGTGCCATCAGTGAGTACCGTGGCCAGGGGGGCACAGATACGCAGTATTTT.

This clone was seen a few times. This chain connects TRBV6-4 to TRBJ1-2, with 7 bases fitting TRBD1. This CDR3 region has 14 residues. V trimming: 6 bases; J trimming: 6 bases; junction bases outside the gene matches: 10. CDR1 MRHNA and CDR2 SNTAGT come from the germline V gene. The chain's CDR3 is CASSPSYRGDGYTF. The CDR3 bases are TGTGCCAGCAGCCCAAGCTACAGGGGTGATGGCTACACCTTC.

This chain joins TRBV28 and TRBJ2-7; 8 bases fit TRBD1. The CDR3 has 15 residues. V trimming: 5 bases; J trimming: 1 base; junction bases outside the gene matches: 7. Germline V CDR1 and CDR2: MDHEN, SYDVKM. CDR3: CASSGQGTGSYEQYF. As DNA, the CDR3 is TGTGCCAGCAGTGGCCAGGGGACAGGTTCCTACGAGCAGTACTTC.

The V call is TRBV6-2 or TRBV6-3, the J call TRBJ2-5; 8 nucleotides match TRBD2. Germline V gene lookup returns CDR1 MNHEY and CDR2 SVGEGT. Germline trimming cut 5 bases from V and 5 bases from J; bases unmatched to any gene: 7. The CDR3 runs 14 residues. CDR3 region: CASSRTSLGETQYF. CDR3 DNA: TGTGCCAGCAGTAGGACTAGCCTGGGGGAGACCCAGTACTTC.

Only one count was recorded for this clone. The chain is built from TRBV28 and TRBJ2-1; unclear D gene. The CDR3 has 15 amino acids. Germline CDR1 reads MDHEN; CDR2 reads SYDVKM. The V end was cut by 5 bases, the J end by 5 bases, with 16 bases between. CDR3: CASSRNKNFNNEQFF. The CDR3 DNA reads as TGTGCCAGCAGTCGGAACAAGAATTTTAACAATGAGCAGTTCTTC.

In its sample, this clone was seen a few times. The V call is TRBV2, the J call TRBJ1-5; D remains unclear. Deletions cut 2 bases from V and 0 bases from J, with 11 bases between. This CDR3 comprises 16 residues. Germline V gene sequence: CDR1 SNHLY, CDR2 FYNNEI. This CDR3 is CASSEITDHSNQPQHF. Here the CDR3 DNA reads TGTGCCAGCAGTGAAATAACTGACCATAGCAATCAGCCCCAGCATTTT.

This clone was counted a single time. The V and J genes are TRBV6-6 and TRBJ1-1; 8 bases are shared with TRBD1. The CDR3 has 16 amino acids. The germline CDR1 and CDR2 sequences are MNHNY and SVGAGI (reference sequence). J lost 0 bases, V lost 2 bases, and 5 bases had no gene match. The CDR3 spells CASSYTPGQVNTEAFF. The CDR3 nucleotides are TGTGCCAGCAGTTACACACCGGGACAGGTGAACACTGAAGCTTTCTTT.

The table lists this clone with a count of one. V and J are TRBV5-1 and TRBJ1-4; 8 positions match TRBD1. V lost 3 bases, J lost 5 bases, and 3 bases stayed unmatched. In germline, CDR1 is SGHRS, CDR2 YFSETQ. This CDR3 is built from 14 residues. The CDR3 bases are TGCGCCAGCAGCTCGGACAGGGAGAATGAAAAACTGTTTTTT. Amino acids: CASSSDRENEKLFF.

Within the sample, this clone is medium-sized. J is TRBJ1-3 and V is TRBV30, with D maybe TRBD1 (5 bases). Germline values: CDR1 GTSNPN, CDR2 SVGIG (reference sequence). V was trimmed by 4 bases and J by 4 bases, leaving 8 bases between them. CDR3 length: 12 amino acids. The CDR3 is CAWKGLGNTIYF. CDR3 nucleotides: TGTGCCTGGAAGGGGCTCGGAAACACCATATATTTT.

The rearrangement uses TRBV5-8 and TRBJ1-2, with unresolved D. Looked up from germline, CDR1 is SGHTS and CDR2 is YDEGEE. The CDR3 sequence is 14 residues long. Trimming left V 6 bases short and J 3 bases short, with 15 bases between. The CDR3 region is CASTWPDYYYGYTF. For the CDR3, the DNA is TGTGCCAGCACCTGGCCGGACTACTACTATGGCTACACCTTC.

The rearrangement links TRBV6-5 to TRBJ1-2, with 9 bases lining up with TRBD1. Germline V lookup: CDR1 MNHEY, CDR2 SVGAGI. The junction had 5 bases not matched to a gene; V was cut back by 6 bases and J by 3 bases. The CDR3 has 14 amino acids. The CDR3 coding sequence is TGTGCCAGCAGAATAACAGGGGGCGACTATGGCTACACCTTC. Its translation: CASRITGGDYGYTF.

The chain has TRBV28 and TRBJ1-1; possibly TRBD1 for D (6 bases). Looked up from germline, CDR1 is MDHEN and CDR2 is SYDVKM. This CDR3 is 15 amino acids long. V lost 5 bases and J 2 bases, leaving 15 bases between the germline ends. DNA for the CDR3: TGTGCCAGCAGTCGTAGACAGGAGTCAAACACTGAAGCTTTCTTT. Translating gives CASSRRQESNTEAFF.

The chain has TRBV15 and TRBJ1-1; D is ambiguous. The V end was cut by 1 base, the J end by 5 bases, with 11 bases between. The CDR3 contains 14 residues. From germline, CDR1 is LNHNV and CDR2 YYDKDF (reference sequence). CDR3 residues: CATSRVGGRTEAFF. The CDR3 DNA reads as TGTGCCACCAGCAGAGTGGGTGGAAGGACTGAAGCTTTCTTT.